The T cell receptor (beta chain) under discussion was sequenced for a study of blood T cell repertoires in COVID-19. Libraries were prepared by immunoSEQ multiplex PCR; TCRdb keeps only in-frame clonotypes and omits some of them. The top ten clones hold 4% to 5% of a sample with 250,000 to 300,000 clones, 89% of them seen once. The CDR3 is 14 residues long. Germline CDR1 reads SGHDN; CDR2 reads FVKESK. The V end lost 2 bases, the J end lost 2 bases, and 8 bases lay between the germline ends. The clonotype comes from a middle-aged woman who had recovered from COVID-19. The chain has TRBV14 and TRBJ2-3; no firm D call. The sequenced sample consisted of peripheral blood. CDR3 amino acids: CASSQWLNTDTQYF. The DNA for the CDR3 is TGTGCCAGCAGCCAATGGCTGAACACAGATACGCAGTATTTT. The variable domain in full, with the rest retrieved from reference TRBV14 and TRBJ2-3, is EAGVTQFPSHSVIEKGQTVTLRCDPISGHDNLYWYRRVMGKEIKFLLHFVKESKQDESGMPNNRFLAERTGGTYSTLKVQPAELEDSGVYFCASSQWLNTDTQYFGPGTRLTVL.